The clone carrying this T cell receptor (beta chain) has more than one count but fewer than ten. Trimming removed 0 bases at V and 8 bases at J, with 17 bases between. Germline V gene sequence: CDR1 SGHDN, CDR2 FVKESK. The CDR3 spans 16 residues. This sample was taken from a study of T-cell reconstitution after alpha-beta-depleted transplantation in children. A TCRbeta library incorporating unique molecular identifiers was prepared. A single record per CDR3 protein comes from TCRdb applying MiXCR to the PCR reads. The sample has 530,000 or so distinct CDR3 sequences, 25% to 30% seen once; the top ten hold about 35%.

The sequence was collected from a boy under three years old with Wiskott-Aldrich syndrome, due to receive a stem cell transplant. The specimen was PBMCs, collected before TCRalphabeta/CD19-depleted stem cell transplant. V usage is TRBV14 and J usage is TRBJ2-1; TRBD1 is a possible D gene (5 bases). CDR3 residues: CASSQDWGRRWDEQFF. The CDR3 DNA sequence: TGTGCCAGCAGCCAAGATTGGGGCAGGCGTTGGGATGAGCAGTTCTTC.